The clone carrying this T cell receptor beta chain was recorded only once. This specimen comes from a study of blood T cell repertoires in COVID-19. Study summary: Italy, Spain and the United States were the sources of the convalescent and acute COVID-19 samples. PBMCs, B-cell-depleted T cells, or T cells provided the cDNA or gDNA that made up the material.

Source study methods: Amplified reference gene primers provided the basis for estimating nucleated cell counts. Measured with immunoSEQ multiplex PCR; TCRdb has only the in-frame clones, and not every one. D and trimming were read from the DNA, whereas the V and J calls and clone size are those reported in that table. The sample records more than 45,000 clones, roughly 90% being singletons. This CDR3 region has 13 residues. V lost 7 bases, J lost 4 bases, and 5 bases stayed unmatched. This chain uses TRBV12-3 or TRBV12-4 with TRBJ1-1, with 8 bases that match TRBD1. Sequenced sample: peripheral blood. This receptor was obtained from a human donor with active COVID-19. The donor label of this sample is uncertain. Here the CDR3 DNA reads TGTGCCAGCATCCTACAGGGGGGCACTGAAGCTTTCTTT. This gives the protein CASILQGGTEAFF.